The clone carrying this T cell receptor beta chain has only one observation. The data derive from a study of blood T cell repertoires in COVID-19. The wider study: Acute and convalescent COVID-19 samples came from the United States, Italy and Spain. PBMCs, B-cell-depleted T cells, or T cells were the source of the cDNA or gDNA that made up the material.

After removal of 4 bases from V and 4 bases from J, the junction contained 3 bases not matched to a gene. CDR1 and CDR2 (germline): SGHRS, YFSETQ. The CDR3 is 14 residues long. Source study methods: For nucleated cells, counts were estimated from reference gene primer amplification. Sequenced by immunoSEQ multiplex PCR; TCRdb stores in-frame clones only, minus some. D and trimming were read from the DNA, whereas the V and J calls and clone size are those reported in that table. The sample yields about 120,000 clones, roughly 88% seen once. This TCR came from a woman older than 75 with acute or convalescent COVID-19. Material: peripheral blood. The genes are TRBV5-1 and TRBJ1-4; 8 nucleotides line up with TRBD1. The CDR3 is CASSGTGGNEKLFF. Written as DNA, the CDR3 is TGCGCCAGCAGCGGAACAGGGGGTAATGAAAAACTGTTTTTT.